This T cell receptor beta chain was identified in a study of T cells expressing NK-cell markers. About the study: The TCR beta repertoires originated in sorted CD3+CD56+NKG2C+, CD3+CD56+NKG2C- and CD3+CD56-NKG2C+ T cells. Notes on the study in general: The CD3+CD56-NKG2C+ fraction of a few donors was also led by these clonotypes. NKG2C+ dominant clonotypes from 6 or 7 donors made up about 1.0-7.5% of CD8+ T cells.

The CDR3 runs 14 residues. UMIs were included in TCR beta cDNA generated by 5'RACE template switching. TCRdb reprocessed the 5' RACE reads; each CDR3 protein has one entry and no DNA is given. This sample's table reports about 460,000 distinct CDR3 sequences. As to this clonotype: The antigen remains undetermined.

Sequences were obtained from blood T cells: a sorted CD56 or NKG2C T cell subset, CD4+ or CD8+ T cells, or bulk PBMC T cells (not recorded which). The chain has TRBV12-3 or TRBV12-4 and TRBJ1-2; TCRdb proposes TRBD1, but this gene call is untestable without DNA. The sequence was collected from a woman between 45 and 60 years old in good health. This chain's CDR3 is CASSTGTPGYGYTF.